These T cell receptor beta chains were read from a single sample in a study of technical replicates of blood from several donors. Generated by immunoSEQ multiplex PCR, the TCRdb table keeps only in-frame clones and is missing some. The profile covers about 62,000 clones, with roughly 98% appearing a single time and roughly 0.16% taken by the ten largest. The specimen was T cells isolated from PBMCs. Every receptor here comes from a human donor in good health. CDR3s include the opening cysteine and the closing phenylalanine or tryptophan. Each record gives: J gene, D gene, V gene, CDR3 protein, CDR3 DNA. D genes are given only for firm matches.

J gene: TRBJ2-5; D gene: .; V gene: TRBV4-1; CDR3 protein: CASSQVYREETQYF; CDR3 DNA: TGCGCCAGCAGCCAAGTTTACAGGGAAGAGACCCAGTACTTC
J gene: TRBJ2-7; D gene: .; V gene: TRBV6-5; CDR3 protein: CASTSGVRGYEQYF; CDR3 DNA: TGTGCCAGCACCTCAGGGGTAAGGGGCTACGAGCAGTACTTC
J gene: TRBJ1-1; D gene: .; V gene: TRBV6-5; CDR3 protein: CASSYSVAMNTEAFF; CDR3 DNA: TGTGCCAGCAGTTACTCGGTAGCTATGAACACTGAAGCTTTCTTT
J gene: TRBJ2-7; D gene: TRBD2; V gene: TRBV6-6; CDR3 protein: CASTGLAGYEQYF; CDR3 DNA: TGTGCCAGCACCGGACTAGCGGGCTACGAGCAGTACTTC
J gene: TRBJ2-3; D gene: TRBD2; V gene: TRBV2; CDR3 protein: CASSEKLTSGGKDTQYF; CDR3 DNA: TGTGCCAGCAGTGAAAAACTGACTAGCGGGGGGAAAGATACGCAGTATTTT
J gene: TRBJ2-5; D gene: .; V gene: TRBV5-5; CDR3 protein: CASSLAKAGPRQETQYF; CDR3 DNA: TGTGCCAGCAGCTTGGCCAAGGCGGGCCCTCGGCAGGAGACCCAGTACTTC
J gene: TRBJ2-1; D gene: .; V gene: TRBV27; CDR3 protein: CASSLSHVASNEQFF; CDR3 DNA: TGTGCCAGCAGTTTATCTCATGTAGCGTCCAATGAGCAGTTCTTC
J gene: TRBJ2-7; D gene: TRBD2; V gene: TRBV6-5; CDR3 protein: CASSYSIRRGFYEQYF; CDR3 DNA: TGTGCCAGCAGTTACTCGATCAGGCGGGGGTTTTACGAGCAGTACTTC
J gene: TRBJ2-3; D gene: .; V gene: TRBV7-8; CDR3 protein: CASSAYGTDTQYF; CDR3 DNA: TGTGCCAGCAGCGCCTACGGCACAGATACGCAGTATTTT
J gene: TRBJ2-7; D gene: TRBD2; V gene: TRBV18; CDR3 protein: CASSGASGSKILPYEQYF; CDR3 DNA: TGTGCCAGCTCCGGAGCTAGCGGGAGTAAGATTCTTCCTTACGAGCAGTACTTC
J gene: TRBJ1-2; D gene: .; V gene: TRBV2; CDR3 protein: CASSDIDSLNYGYTF; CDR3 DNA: TGTGCCAGCAGTGATATCGACAGCCTTAACTATGGCTACACCTTC
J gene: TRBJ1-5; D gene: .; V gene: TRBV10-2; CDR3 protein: CASSAYGSNQPQHF; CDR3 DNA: TGCGCCAGCAGTGCGTATGGCAGCAATCAGCCCCAGCATTTT
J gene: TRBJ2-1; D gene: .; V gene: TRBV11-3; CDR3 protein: CASSLHAGSEQFF; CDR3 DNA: TGTGCCAGCAGCTTACACGCGGGATCCGAGCAGTTCTTC
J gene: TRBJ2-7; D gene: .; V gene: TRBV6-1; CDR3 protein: CASSEPGARVYEQYF; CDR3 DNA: TGTGCCAGCAGTGAGCCAGGGGCCCGAGTCTACGAGCAGTACTTC
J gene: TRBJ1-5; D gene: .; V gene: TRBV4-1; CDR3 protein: CASSHVHSSNQPQHF; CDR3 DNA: TGCGCCAGCAGCCATGTTCATAGTAGCAATCAGCCCCAGCATTTT
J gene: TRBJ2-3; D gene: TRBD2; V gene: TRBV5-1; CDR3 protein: CASSSGTTLTDTQYF; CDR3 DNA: TGCGCCAGCAGCAGCGGGACTACCCTCACAGATACGCAGTATTTT
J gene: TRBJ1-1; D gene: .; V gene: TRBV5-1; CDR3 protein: CASSLRGNTEAFF; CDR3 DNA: TGCGCCAGCAGCCTCCGGGGAAACACTGAAGCTTTCTTT
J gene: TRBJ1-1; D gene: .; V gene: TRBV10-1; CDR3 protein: CATRLLMNTEAFF; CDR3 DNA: TGCGCCACCAGGCTATTAATGAACACTGAAGCTTTCTTT
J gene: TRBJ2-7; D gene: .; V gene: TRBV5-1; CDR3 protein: CASSPTGGTYEQYF; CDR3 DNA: TGCGCCAGCAGCCCCACTGGGGGCACCTACGAGCAGTACTTC
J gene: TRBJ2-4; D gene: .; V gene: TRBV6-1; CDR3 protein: CASSDQALNIQYF; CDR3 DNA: TGTGCCAGCAGTGATCAGGCCTTAAACATTCAGTACTTC